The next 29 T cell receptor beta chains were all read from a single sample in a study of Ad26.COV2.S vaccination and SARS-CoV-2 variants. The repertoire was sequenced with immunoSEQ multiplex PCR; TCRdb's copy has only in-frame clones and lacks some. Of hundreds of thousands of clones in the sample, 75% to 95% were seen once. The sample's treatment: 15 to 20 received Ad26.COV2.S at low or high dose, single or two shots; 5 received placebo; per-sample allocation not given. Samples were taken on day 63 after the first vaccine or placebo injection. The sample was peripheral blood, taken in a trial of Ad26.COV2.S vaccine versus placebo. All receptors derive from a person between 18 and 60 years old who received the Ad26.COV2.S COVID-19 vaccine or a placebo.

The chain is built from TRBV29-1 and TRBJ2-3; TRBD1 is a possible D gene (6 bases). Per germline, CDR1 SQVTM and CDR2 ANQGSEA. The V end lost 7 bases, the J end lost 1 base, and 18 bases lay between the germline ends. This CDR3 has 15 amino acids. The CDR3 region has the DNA TGCAGCGCCAACTTACAGGGAATACGCACAGATACGCAGTATTTT. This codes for CSANLQGIRTDTQYF.

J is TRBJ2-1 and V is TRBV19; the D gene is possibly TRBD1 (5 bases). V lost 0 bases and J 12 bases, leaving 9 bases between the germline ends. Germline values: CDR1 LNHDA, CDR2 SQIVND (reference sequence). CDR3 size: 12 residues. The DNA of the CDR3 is TGTGCCAGTAGTATAGACAGAAGGGGGCAGTTCTTC. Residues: CASSIDRRGQFF.

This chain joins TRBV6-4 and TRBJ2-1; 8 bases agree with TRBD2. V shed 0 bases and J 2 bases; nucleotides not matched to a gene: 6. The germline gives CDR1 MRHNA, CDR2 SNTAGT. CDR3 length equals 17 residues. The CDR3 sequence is CASSDSFGRAPYNEQFF. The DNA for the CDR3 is TGTGCCAGCAGTGACTCCTTCGGGAGGGCCCCCTACAATGAGCAGTTCTTC.

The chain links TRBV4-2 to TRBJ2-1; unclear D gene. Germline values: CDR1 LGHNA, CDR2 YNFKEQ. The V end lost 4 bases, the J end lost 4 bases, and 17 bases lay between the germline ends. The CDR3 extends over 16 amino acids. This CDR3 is CASSPLGESRYNEQFF. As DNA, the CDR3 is TGTGCCAGCAGCCCTCTTGGAGAGTCCCGGTACAATGAGCAGTTCTTC.

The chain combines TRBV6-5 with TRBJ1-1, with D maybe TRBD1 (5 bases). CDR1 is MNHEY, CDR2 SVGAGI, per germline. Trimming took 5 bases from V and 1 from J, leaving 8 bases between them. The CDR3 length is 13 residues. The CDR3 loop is CASSPGQNTEAFF. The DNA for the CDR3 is TGTGCCAGCAGTCCAGGGCAGAACACTGAAGCTTTCTTT.

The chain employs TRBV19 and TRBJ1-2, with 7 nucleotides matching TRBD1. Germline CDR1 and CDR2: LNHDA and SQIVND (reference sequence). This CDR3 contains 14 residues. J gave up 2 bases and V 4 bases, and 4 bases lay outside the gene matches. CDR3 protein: CASSRKDRNYGYTF. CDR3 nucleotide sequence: TGTGCCAGTAGTAGGAAGGACAGGAACTATGGCTACACCTTC.

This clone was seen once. The CDR3 bases are TGCAGCGTTGCCGACAGCTCTGGAAACACCATATATTTT. Translation: CSVADSSGNTIYF. The chain carries TRBV29-1 and TRBJ1-3, with D perhaps matching TRBD1 (5 bases). Germline CDR1 and CDR2: SQVTM and ANQGSEA. The CDR3 runs 13 residues. V was trimmed by 4 bases and J by 0 bases, leaving 7 bases between them.

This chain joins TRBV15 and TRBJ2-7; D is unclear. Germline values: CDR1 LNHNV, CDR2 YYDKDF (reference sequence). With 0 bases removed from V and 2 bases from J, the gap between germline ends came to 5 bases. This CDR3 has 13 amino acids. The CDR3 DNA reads TGTGCCACCAGCAGAGATCGACCCTACGAGCAGTACTTC. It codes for CATSRDRPYEQYF.

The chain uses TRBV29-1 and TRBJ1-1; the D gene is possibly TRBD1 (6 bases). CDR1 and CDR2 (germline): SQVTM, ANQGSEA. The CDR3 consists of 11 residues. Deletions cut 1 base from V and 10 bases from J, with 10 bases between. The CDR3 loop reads CSVEGRGRAFF. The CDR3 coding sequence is TGCAGCGTTGAAGGACGGGGGCGAGCTTTCTTT.

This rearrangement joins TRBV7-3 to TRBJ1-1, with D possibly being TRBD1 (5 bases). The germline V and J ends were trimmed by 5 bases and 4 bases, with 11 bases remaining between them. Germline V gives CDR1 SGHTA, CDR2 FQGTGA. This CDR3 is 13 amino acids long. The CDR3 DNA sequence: TGTGCCAGCAGCCAGGGAGTACGCACTGAAGCTTTCTTT. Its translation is CASSQGVRTEAFF.

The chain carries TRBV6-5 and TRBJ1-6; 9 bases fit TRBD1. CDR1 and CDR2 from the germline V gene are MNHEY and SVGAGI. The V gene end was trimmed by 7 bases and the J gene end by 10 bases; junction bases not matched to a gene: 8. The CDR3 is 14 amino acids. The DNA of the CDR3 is TGTGCCAGCACACAGGGGGCTCTTTTCTCACCCCTCCACTTT. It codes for CASTQGALFSPLHF.

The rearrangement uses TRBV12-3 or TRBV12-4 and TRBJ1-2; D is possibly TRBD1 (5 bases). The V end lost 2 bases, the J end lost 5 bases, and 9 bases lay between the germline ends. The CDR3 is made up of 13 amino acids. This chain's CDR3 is CASSLMAGYGYTF. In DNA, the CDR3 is TGTGCCAGCAGTTTAATGGCAGGGTATGGCTACACCTTC.

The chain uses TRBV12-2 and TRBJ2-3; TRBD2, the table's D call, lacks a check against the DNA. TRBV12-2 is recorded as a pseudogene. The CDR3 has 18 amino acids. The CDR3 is CASRIPGLAESPTDTQYF. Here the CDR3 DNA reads TGTGCAAGTCGCATCCCGGGGCTAGCGGAGTCCCCCACAGATACGCAGTATTTT.

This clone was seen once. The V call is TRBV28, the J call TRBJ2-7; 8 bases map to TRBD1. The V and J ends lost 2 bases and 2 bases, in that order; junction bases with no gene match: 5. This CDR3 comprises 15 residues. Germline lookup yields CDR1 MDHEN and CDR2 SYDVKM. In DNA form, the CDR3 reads TGTGCCAGCAGTTTAGGAGGGGGACAGGCCTACGAGCAGTACTTC. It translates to CASSLGGGQAYEQYF.

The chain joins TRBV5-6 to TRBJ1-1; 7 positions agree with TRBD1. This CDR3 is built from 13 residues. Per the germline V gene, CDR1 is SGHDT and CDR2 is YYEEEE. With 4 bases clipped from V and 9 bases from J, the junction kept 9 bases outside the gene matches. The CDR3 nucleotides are TGTGCCAGCAGCCGGGACAGCTCGATGCAAGCTTTCTTT. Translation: CASSRDSSMQAFF. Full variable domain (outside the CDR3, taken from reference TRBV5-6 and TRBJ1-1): DAGVTQSPTHLIKTRGQQVTLRCSPKSGHDTVSWYQQALGQGPQFIFQYYEEEERQRGNFPDRFSGHQFPNYSSELNVNALLLGDSALYLCASSRDSSMQAFFGQGTRLTVV.

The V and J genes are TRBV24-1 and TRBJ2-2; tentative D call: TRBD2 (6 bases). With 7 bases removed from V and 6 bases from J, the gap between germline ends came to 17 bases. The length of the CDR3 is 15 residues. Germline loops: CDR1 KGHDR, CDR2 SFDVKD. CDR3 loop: CATSPGPRRAGELFF. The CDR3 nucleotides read TGTGCCACCAGCCCGGGGCCCCGGAGGGCCGGGGAGCTGTTTTTT.

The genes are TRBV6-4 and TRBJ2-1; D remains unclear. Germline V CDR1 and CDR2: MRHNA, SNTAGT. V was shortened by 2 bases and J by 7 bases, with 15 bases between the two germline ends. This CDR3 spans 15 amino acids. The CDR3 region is CASSDNPLGGNEQFF. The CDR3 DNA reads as TGTGCCAGCAGTGACAACCCTTTGGGTGGGAATGAGCAGTTCTTC.

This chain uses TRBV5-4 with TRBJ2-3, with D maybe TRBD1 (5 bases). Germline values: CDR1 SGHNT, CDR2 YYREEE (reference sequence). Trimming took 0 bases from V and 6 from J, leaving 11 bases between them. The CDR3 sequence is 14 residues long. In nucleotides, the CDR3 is TGTGCCAGCAGCTTGGGACAGAGAGCGGATACGCAGTATTTT. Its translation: CASSLGQRADTQYF.

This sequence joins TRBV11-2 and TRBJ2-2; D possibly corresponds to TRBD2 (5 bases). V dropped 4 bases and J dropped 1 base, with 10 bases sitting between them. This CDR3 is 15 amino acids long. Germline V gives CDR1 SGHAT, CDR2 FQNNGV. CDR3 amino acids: CASSSTEGNTGELFF. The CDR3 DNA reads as TGTGCCAGCAGCTCCACCGAGGGGAACACCGGGGAGCTGTTTTTT.

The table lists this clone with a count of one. The CDR3 here is CASSQDRGTGTIAYEQYF. For the CDR3, the DNA is TGTGCCAGCAGCCAAGATCGGGGGACGGGAACAATAGCCTACGAGCAGTACTTC. V and J are TRBV4-2 and TRBJ2-7; D perhaps matches TRBD2 (6 bases). The CDR3 is made up of 18 amino acids. CDR1 is LGHNA and CDR2 is YNFKEQ in the germline V gene. V was pared by 0 bases and J by 2 bases, with 20 bases between.

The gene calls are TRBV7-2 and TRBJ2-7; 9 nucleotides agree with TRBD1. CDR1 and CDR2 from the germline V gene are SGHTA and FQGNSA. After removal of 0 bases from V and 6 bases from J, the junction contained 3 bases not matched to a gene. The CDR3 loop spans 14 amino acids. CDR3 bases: TGTGCCAGCAGCTTAGCGCTGACAGGGGGCGAGCAGTACTTC. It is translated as CASSLALTGGEQYF.

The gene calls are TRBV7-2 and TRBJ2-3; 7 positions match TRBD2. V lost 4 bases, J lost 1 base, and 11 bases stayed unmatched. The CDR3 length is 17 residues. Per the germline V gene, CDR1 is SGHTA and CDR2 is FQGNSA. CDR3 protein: CASSYPAAGDGTDTQYF. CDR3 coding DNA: TGTGCCAGCAGCTACCCGGCCGCGGGGGACGGCACAGATACGCAGTATTTT.

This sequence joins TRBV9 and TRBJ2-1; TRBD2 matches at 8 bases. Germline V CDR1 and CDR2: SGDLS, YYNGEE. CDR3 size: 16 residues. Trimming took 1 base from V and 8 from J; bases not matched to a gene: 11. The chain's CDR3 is CASSVQGTRGVHEQFF. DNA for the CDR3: TGTGCCAGCAGCGTACAAGGGACTAGGGGCGTCCATGAGCAGTTCTTC.

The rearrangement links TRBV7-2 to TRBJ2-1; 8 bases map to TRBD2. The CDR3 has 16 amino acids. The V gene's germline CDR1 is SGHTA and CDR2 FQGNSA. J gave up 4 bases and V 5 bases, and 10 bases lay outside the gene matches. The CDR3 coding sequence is TGTGCCAGCAGCGTAACAGGGACTAGTCCTTACAATGAGCAGTTCTTC. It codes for CASSVTGTSPYNEQFF. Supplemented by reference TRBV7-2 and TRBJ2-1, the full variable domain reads GAGVSQSPSNKVTEKGKDVELRCDPISGHTALYWYRQSLGQGLEFLIYFQGNSAPDKSGLPSDRFSAERTGGSVSTLTIQRTQQEDSAVYLCASSVTGTSPYNEQFFGPGTRLTVL.

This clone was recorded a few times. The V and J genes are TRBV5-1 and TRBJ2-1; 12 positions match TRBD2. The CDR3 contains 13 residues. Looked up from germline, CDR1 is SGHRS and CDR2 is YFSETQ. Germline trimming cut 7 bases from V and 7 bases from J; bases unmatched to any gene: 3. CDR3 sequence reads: CASYLAGGNEQFF. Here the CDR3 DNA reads TGCGCCAGCTATCTAGCGGGAGGGAATGAGCAGTTCTTC.

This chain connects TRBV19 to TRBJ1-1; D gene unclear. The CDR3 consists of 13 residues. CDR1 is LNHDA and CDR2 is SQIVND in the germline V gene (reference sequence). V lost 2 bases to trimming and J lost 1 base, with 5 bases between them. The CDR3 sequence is CASSIYPNTEAFF. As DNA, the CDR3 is TGTGCCAGTAGTATATACCCGAACACTGAAGCTTTCTTT.

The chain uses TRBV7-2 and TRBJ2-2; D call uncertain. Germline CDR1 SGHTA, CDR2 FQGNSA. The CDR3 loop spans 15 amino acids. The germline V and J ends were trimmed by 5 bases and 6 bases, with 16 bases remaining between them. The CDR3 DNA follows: TGTGCCAGCAGCCCCCAGTCTGGCTTGGCCGGGGAGCTGTTTTTT. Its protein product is CASSPQSGLAGELFF. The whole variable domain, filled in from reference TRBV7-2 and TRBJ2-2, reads GAGVSQSPSNKVTEKGKDVELRCDPISGHTALYWYRQSLGQGLEFLIYFQGNSAPDKSGLPSDRFSAERTGGSVSTLTIQRTQQEDSAVYLCASSPQSGLAGELFFGEGSRLTVL.

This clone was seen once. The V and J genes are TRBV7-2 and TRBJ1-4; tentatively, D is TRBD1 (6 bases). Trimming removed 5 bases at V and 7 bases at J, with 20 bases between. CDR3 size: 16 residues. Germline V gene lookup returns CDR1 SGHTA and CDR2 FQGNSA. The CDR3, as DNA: TGTGCCAGCAGCCGCCACATACAGGGAGAGGGTGAAAAACTGTTTTTT. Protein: CASSRHIQGEGEKLFF.

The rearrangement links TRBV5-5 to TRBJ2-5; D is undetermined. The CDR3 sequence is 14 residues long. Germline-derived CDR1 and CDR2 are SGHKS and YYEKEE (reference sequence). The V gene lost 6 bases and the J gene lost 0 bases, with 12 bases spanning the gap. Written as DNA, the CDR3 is TGTGCCAGCACAAATAGGACGGACCAAGAGACCCAGTACTTC. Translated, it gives CASTNRTDQETQYF.